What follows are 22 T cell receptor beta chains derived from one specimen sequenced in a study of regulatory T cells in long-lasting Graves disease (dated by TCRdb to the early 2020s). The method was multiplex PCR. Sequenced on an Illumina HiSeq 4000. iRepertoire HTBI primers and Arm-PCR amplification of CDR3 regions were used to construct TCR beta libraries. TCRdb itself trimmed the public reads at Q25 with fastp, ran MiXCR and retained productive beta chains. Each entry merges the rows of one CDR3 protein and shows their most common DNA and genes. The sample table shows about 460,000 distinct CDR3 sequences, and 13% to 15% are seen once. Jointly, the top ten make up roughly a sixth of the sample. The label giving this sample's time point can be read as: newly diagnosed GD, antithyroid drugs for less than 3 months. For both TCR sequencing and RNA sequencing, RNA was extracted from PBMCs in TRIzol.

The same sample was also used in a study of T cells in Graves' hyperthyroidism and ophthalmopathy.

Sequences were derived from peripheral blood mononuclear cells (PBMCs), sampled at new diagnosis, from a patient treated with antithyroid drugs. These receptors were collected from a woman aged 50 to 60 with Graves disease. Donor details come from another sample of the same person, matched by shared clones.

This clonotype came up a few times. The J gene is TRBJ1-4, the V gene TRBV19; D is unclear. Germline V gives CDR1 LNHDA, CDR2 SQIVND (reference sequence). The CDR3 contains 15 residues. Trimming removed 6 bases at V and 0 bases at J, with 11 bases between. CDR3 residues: CASSRTQATNEKLFF. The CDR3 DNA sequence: TGTGCCAGTAGCAGGACCCAAGCAACTAATGAAAAACTGTTTTTT.

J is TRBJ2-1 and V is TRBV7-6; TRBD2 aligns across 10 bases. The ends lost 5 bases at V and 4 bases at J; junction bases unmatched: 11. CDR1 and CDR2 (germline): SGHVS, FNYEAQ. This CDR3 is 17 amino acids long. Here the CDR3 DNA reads TGTGCCAGCAGCGTAACCTCGGGACTAGCGACATACAATGAGCAGTTCTTC. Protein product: CASSVTSGLATYNEQFF. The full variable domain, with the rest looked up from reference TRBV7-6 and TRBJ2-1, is GAGVSQSPRYKVTKRGQDVALRCDPISGHVSLYWYRQALGQGPEFLTYFNYEAQQDKSGLPNDRFSAERPEGSISTLTIQRTEQRDSAMYRCASSVTSGLATYNEQFFGPGTRLTVL.

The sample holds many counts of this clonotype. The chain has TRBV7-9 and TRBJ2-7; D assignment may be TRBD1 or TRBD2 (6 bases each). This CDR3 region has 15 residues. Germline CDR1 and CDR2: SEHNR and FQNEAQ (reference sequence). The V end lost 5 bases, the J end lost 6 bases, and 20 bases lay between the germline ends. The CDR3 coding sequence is TGTGCCAGCAGCGAGGAGCGGGTTGGGGGGCGCGAGCAGTACTTC. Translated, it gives CASSEERVGGREQYF.

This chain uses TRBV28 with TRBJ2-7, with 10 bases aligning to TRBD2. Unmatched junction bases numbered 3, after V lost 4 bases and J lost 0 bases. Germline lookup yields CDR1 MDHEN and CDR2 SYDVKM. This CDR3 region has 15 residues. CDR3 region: CASSSSGRDSYEQYF. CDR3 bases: TGTGCCAGCAGTTCCAGCGGGAGGGACTCCTACGAGCAGTACTTC.

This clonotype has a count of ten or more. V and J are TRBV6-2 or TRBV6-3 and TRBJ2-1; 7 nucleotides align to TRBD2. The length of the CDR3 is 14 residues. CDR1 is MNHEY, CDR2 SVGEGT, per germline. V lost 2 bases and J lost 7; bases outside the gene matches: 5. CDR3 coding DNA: TGTGCCAGCAGTTACCCCCTCGGGGGGAATGAGCAGTTCTTC. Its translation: CASSYPLGGNEQFF.

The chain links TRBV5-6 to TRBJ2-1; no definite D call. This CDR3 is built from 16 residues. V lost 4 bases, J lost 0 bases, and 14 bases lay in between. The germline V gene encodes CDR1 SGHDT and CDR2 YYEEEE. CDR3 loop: CASSPRFYSSYNEQFF. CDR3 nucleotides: TGTGCCAGCAGCCCTAGGTTCTACAGCTCCTACAATGAGCAGTTCTTC.

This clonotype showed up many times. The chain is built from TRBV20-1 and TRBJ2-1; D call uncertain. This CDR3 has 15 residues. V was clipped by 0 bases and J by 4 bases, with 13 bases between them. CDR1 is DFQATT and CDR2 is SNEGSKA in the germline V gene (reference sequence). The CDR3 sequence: CSARDYRAAYNEQFF. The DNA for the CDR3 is TGCAGTGCTAGAGATTATAGGGCAGCATACAATGAGCAGTTCTTC.

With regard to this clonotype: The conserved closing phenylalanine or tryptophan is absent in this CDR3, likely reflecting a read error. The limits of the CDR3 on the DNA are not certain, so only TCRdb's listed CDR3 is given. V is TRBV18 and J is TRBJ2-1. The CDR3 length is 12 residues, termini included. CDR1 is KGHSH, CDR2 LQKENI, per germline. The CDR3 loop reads CASSPYTDTQYL.

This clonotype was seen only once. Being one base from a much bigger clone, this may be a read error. The CDR3 is CASSSAGGGRREIQYF. In nucleotides, the CDR3 is TGTGCCAGCAGTTCAGCCGGAGGGGGCCGTAGGGAGATCCAGTACTTC. This chain links TRBV12-3 or TRBV12-4 with TRBJ2-5; possibly TRBD1 for D (7 bases). The CDR3 has 16 amino acids.

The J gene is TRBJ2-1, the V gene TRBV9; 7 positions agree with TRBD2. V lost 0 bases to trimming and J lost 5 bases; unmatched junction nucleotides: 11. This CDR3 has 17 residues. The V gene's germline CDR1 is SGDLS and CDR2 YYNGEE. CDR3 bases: TGTGCCAGCAGCGTAGCTCAGAGGGGAGGGCCCCACAATGAGCAGTTCTTC. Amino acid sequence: CASSVAQRGGPHNEQFF.

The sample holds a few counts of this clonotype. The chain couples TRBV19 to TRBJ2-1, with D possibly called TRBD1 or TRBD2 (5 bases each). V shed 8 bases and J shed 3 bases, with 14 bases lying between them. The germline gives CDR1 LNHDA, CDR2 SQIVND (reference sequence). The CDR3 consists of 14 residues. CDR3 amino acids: CASRGTGLYNEQFF. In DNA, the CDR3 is TGTGCCAGTCGAGGCACAGGACTCTACAATGAGCAGTTCTTC. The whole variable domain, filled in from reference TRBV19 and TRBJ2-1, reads DGGITQSPKYLFRKEGQNVTLSCEQNLNHDAMYWYRQDPGQGLRLIYYSQIVNDFQKGDIAEGYSVSREKKESFPLTVTSAQKNPTAFYLCASRGTGLYNEQFFGPGTRLTVL.

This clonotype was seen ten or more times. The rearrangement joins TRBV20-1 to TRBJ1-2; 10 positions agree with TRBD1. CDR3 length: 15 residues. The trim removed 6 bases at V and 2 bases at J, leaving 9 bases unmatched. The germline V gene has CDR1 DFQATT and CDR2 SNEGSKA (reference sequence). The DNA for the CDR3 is TGCAGTGCAACCGGGACAGGGGATGCGAACTATGGCTACACCTTC. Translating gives CSATGTGDANYGYTF.

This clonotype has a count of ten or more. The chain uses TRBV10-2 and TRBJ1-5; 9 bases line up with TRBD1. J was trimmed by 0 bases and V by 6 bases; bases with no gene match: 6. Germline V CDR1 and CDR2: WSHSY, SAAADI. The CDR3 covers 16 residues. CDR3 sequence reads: CASRDRGSNSNQPQHF. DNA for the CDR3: TGCGCCAGCAGGGACAGGGGCTCCAATAGCAATCAGCCCCAGCATTTT.

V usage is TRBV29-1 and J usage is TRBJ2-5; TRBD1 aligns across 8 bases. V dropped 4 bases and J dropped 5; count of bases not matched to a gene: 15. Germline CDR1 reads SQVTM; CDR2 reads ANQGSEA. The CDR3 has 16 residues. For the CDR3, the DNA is TGCAGCGTTGTGGGGGGCGGGACAGGAAGGTCGGAGACCCAGTACTTC. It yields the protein CSVVGGGTGRSETQYF.

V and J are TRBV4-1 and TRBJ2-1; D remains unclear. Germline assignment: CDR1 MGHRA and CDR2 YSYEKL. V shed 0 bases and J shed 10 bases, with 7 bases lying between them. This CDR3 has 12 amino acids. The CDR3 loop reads CASSQDMAEQFF. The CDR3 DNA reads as TGCGCCAGCAGCCAAGACATGGCAGAGCAGTTCTTC.

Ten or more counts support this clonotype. Here the CDR3 DNA reads TGCAGCGTTCCTAGCGGGAGTATCGATGAGCAGTTCTTC. Its translation is CSVPSGSIDEQFF. The chain links TRBV29-1 to TRBJ2-1, with 10 bases aligning to TRBD2. V gave up 5 bases and J gave up 8 bases; unmatched junction bases: 6. CDR1 and CDR2 (germline): SQVTM, ANQGSEA. There are 13 residues in the CDR3.

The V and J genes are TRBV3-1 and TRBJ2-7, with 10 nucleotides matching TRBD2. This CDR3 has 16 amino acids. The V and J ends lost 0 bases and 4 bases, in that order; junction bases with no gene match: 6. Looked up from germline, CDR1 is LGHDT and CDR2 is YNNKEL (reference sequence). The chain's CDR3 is CASSQEPSGSGYEQYF. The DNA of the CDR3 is TGTGCCAGCAGCCAAGAGCCTAGCGGGAGCGGATACGAGCAGTACTTC.

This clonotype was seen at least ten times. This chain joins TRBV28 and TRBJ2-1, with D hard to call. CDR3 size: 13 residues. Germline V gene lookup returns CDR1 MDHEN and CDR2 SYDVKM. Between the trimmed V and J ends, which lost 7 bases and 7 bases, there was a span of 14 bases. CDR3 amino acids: CASTSQPLNEQFF. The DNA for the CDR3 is TGTGCCAGCACATCACAACCCCTAAATGAGCAGTTCTTC.

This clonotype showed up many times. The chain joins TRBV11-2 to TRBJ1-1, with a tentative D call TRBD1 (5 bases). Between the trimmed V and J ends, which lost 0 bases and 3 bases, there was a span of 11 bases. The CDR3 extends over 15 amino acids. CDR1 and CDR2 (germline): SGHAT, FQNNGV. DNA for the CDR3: TGTGCCAGCAGCTTAGACCCGAGGGGCGACACTGAAGCTTTCTTT. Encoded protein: CASSLDPRGDTEAFF.

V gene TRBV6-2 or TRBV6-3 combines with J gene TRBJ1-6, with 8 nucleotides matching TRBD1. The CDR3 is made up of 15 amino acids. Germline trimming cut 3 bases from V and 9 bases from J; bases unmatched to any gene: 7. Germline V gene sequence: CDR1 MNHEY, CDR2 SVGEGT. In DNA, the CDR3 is TGTGCCAGCAGTTATTCCGGGACAGGATTTTCACCCCTCCACTTT. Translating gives CASSYSGTGFSPLHF.

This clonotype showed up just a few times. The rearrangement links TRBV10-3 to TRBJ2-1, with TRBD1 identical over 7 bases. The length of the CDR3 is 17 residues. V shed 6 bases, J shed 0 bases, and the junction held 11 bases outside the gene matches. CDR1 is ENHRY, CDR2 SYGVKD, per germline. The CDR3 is CAISGQQGPSSYNEQFF. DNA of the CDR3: TGTGCCATCAGCGGACAACAGGGGCCGAGCTCCTACAATGAGCAGTTCTTC.

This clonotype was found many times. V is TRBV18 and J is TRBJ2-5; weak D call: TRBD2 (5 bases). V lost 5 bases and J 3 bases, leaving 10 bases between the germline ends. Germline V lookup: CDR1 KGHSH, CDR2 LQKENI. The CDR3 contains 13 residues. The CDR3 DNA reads TGTGCCAGCTCAACGGACTGGAAAGAGACCCAGTACTTC. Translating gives CASSTDWKETQYF.